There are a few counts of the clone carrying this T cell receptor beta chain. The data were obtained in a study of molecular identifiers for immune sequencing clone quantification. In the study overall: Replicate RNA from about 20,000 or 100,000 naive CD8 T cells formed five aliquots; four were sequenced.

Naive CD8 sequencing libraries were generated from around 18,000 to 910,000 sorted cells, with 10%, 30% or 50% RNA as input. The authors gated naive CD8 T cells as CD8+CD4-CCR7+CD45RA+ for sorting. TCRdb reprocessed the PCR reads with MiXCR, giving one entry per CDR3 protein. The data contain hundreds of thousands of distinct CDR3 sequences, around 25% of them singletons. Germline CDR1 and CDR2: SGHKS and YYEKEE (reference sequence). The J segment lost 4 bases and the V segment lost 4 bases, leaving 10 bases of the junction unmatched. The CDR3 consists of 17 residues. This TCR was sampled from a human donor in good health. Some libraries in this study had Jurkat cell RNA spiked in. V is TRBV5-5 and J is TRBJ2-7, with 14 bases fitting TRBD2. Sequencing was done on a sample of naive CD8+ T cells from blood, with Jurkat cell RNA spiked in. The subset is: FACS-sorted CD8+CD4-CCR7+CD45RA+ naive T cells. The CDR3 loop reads CASSIAPGTSGGYEQYF. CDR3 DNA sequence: TGTGCCAGCAGCATAGCACCCGGGACTAGCGGGGGTTACGAGCAGTACTTC. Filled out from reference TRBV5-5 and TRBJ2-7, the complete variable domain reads DAGVTQSPTHLIKTRGQQVTLRCSPISGHKSVSWYQQVLGQGPQFIFQYYEKEERGRGNFPDRFSARQFPNYSSELNVNALLLGDSALYLCASSIAPGTSGGYEQYFGPGTRLTVT.